A single sample is the source of the 24 T cell receptor beta chains below, sequenced in a study of metastatic and nonmetastatic thyroid tumors. Through MiXCR, TCRdb re-clonotyped the PCR reads. The data contain around 23,000 clones, 13% to 15% of them singletons. All patients were treatment-naive before thyroid surgery. Sequencing was done on a sample of tumor tissue. The receptors were sampled from a female donor with papillary thyroid cancer or a benign thyroid nodule (not recorded which). Some clones in this sample may be carry-over from other donors' samples.

In its sample, this clone was seen many times. The same CDR3 can be traced to other DNA sequences in this sample. The chain is built from TRBV7-8 and TRBJ2-7, with a weak D call TRBD1 (6 bases). This CDR3 spans 14 amino acids. CDR1 is SGHVS and CDR2 is FQNEAQ in the germline V gene. V was trimmed by 2 bases and J by 3 bases, leaving 11 bases between them. In nucleotides, the CDR3 is TGTGCCAGCAGCTTACCGGGACAAGACTACGAGCAGTACTTC. Translated: CASSLPGQDYEQYF.

This clone was detected ten times or more. The chain employs TRBV10-3 and TRBJ2-5; no definite D call. This CDR3 is built from 13 residues. The germline V and J ends were trimmed by 4 bases and 5 bases, with 11 bases remaining between them. In germline, CDR1 is ENHRY, CDR2 SYGVKD. CDR3 region: CAISGAEVETQYF. In DNA form, the CDR3 reads TGTGCCATCAGTGGGGCGGAAGTGGAGACCCAGTACTTC.

Many counts were recorded for this clone. V gene TRBV5-1 combines with J gene TRBJ2-3; 8 bases map to TRBD2. Germline V gene sequence: CDR1 SGHRS, CDR2 YFSETQ. The CDR3 runs 17 residues. V was clipped by 8 bases and J by 6 bases; unmatched bases: 20. The CDR3 DNA is TGCGCCAGTGCCTCGGGGATCCAGCGGGGGCCGAGGGATACGCAGTATTTT. Its protein is CASASGIQRGPRDTQYF.

The V and J genes are TRBV20-1 and TRBJ2-3; 10 nucleotides line up with TRBD2. V trimming: 3 bases; J trimming: 1 base; junction bases outside the gene matches: 4. The CDR3 sequence is 15 residues long. Germline CDR1 DFQATT, CDR2 SNEGSKA (reference sequence). CDR3 region: CSASRLAGGTDTQYF. The CDR3 DNA reads as TGCAGTGCTAGTAGGCTAGCGGGAGGCACAGATACGCAGTATTTT.

Many counts were recorded for this clone. The chain is built from TRBV5-4 and TRBJ1-2, with 9 bases aligning to TRBD1. Germline CDR1 reads SGHNT; CDR2 reads YYREEE (reference sequence). The junction had 10 bases not matched to a gene; V was cut back by 5 bases and J by 8 bases. CDR3 length: 14 amino acids. The CDR3 region has the DNA TGTGCCAGCAGTCCTCGGACAGGGGATTTCGGCTACACCTTC. It is translated as CASSPRTGDFGYTF.

Ten or more counts support this clone. This may arise from a read error, as a much more abundant clone is one base away. Additional DNA sequences in this sample encode the identical CDR3. The gene calls are TRBV9 and TRBJ2-3; TRBD2 might be the D (5 bases). Germline CDR1 is SGDLS and CDR2 is YYNGEE. The CDR3 sequence is 15 residues long. The CDR3 DNA is TGTGCCAGCAGCGTTTGGTCTTCTAGCATAGATACGCAGTATTTT. Encoded protein: CASSVWSSSIDTQYF.

This clone came up many times. The chain couples TRBV20-1 to TRBJ2-1; D remains ambiguous. Germline-derived CDR1 and CDR2 are DFQATT and SNEGSKA (reference sequence). Trimming removed 1 base from V and 4 bases from J, with 8 bases in between. The CDR3 runs 13 residues. Written as DNA, the CDR3 is TGCAGTGCTAGAGGTCAGCCTTACAATGAGCAGTTCTTC. Protein product: CSARGQPYNEQFF.

This clone was seen repeatedly, ten times or more. This chain uses TRBV7-9 with TRBJ1-2; tentatively, D is TRBD1 (6 bases). The CDR3 is 13 amino acids. Germline loops: CDR1 SEHNR, CDR2 FQNEAQ (reference sequence). Trimming left V 4 bases short and J 8 bases short, with 14 bases between. The CDR3 nucleotides are TGTGCCAGCAGCTCCAACAGGGATGAAGGCTACACCTTC. It codes for CASSSNRDEGYTF.

This clone has more than one count but fewer than ten. This may be a read error: a much more frequent sequence differs by one nucleotide. The chain employs TRBV19 and TRBJ2-1, with TRBD2 matching 14 bases. The CDR3 contains 15 residues. Germline values: CDR1 LNHDA, CDR2 SQIVND (reference sequence). With V trimmed by 4 bases and J by 13 bases, 9 bases remained unmatched. The CDR3 sequence: CASSTWTSGGRDQFF. Written as DNA, the CDR3 is TGTGCCAGTAGTACGTGGACTAGCGGGGGGCGTGATCAGTTCTTC.

The rearrangement links TRBV5-1 to TRBJ2-7, with a possible D match to TRBD2 (5 bases). Trimming took 0 bases from V and 0 from J, leaving 10 bases between them. The germline V gene has CDR1 SGHRS and CDR2 YFSETQ. The CDR3 totals 15 residues. The CDR3 DNA sequence: TGCGCCAGCAGCTTGGATAGCGACACCTCCTACGAGCAGTACTTC. It codes for CASSLDSDTSYEQYF.

This clone was seen a few times. The chain combines TRBV6-6 with TRBJ2-3; 15 nucleotides match TRBD2. The CDR3 is made up of 16 amino acids. Germline lookup yields CDR1 MNHNY and CDR2 SVGAGI (reference sequence). The ends lost 2 bases at V and 5 bases at J; junction bases unmatched: 2. The CDR3 loop reads CASSYRTSGGGDTQYF. CDR3 DNA: TGTGCCAGCAGTTACAGGACTAGCGGGGGGGGAGATACGCAGTATTTT.

The table lists this clone with many counts. The rearrangement links TRBV18 to TRBJ1-1; D gene ambiguous. This CDR3 is built from 14 residues. The V end lost 5 bases, the J end lost 5 bases, and 15 bases lay between the germline ends. In germline, CDR1 is KGHSH, CDR2 LQKENI. In nucleotides, the CDR3 is TGTGCCAGCTCATCGTCCCGGGCCCAGACTGAAGCTTTCTTT. It translates to CASSSSRAQTEAFF. Combining the CDR3 with reference TRBV18 and TRBJ1-1 gives the whole variable domain NAGVMQNPRHLVRRRGQEARLRCSPMKGHSHVYWYRQLPEEGLKFMVYLQKENIIDESGMPKERFSAEFPKEGPSILRIQQVVRGDSAAYFCASSSSRAQTEAFFGQGTRLTVV.

This clone is medium-sized by share. The genes are TRBV20-1 and TRBJ1-2; TRBD1 is a possible D gene (6 bases). The germline V and J ends were trimmed by 0 bases and 4 bases, with 12 bases remaining between them. This CDR3 is 14 amino acids long. Germline V lookup: CDR1 DFQATT, CDR2 SNEGSKA (reference sequence). DNA for the CDR3: TGCAGTGCTAGAGAGGGGGGCAGAGGCTATGGCTACACCTTC. It yields the protein CSAREGGRGYGYTF.

This clone was recorded many times. CDR3 coding DNA: TGTGCCAGCTCACCAGGACTAGGGCGACGCAATGAGCAGTTCTTC. Translation: CASSPGLGRRNEQFF. The genes are TRBV18 and TRBJ2-1; 7 bases are a match to TRBD2. The CDR3 contains 15 residues. Trimming cost V 2 bases and J 6 bases; bases outside gene matches: 7. Looked up from germline, CDR1 is KGHSH and CDR2 is LQKENI.

Concerning this clone: A much larger clone differs from this one at a single base, so this may be a read error. This likely comes from a read error, as the CDR3 has no conserved phenylalanine or tryptophan at its end. The V and J genes are TRBV2 and TRBJ2-7, with D perhaps TRBD1 (6 bases). Germline loops: CDR1 SNHLY, CDR2 FYNNEI. The CDR3 consists of 13 residues. V was pared by 6 bases and J by 2 bases, with 11 bases between. Here the CDR3 reads CASRTRTAYEQYL. The CDR3 DNA is TGTGCCAGCAGAACCCGGACAGCCTACGAGCAGTACCTC.

This clone was seen more than once but under ten times. A much larger clonotype is one base distant, so this may be a read error. The chain is built from TRBV29-1 and TRBJ2-7; D unresolved. The CDR3 runs to 10 residues. CDR1 and CDR2 from the germline V gene are SQVTM and ANQGSEA. In DNA, the CDR3 is TGCAGCGTTGTACAGCACGATCAGTACTTC. Translation: CSVVQHDQYF.

This clone has a count of ten or more. V and J are TRBV5-4 and TRBJ1-6; no firm D call. Germline CDR1 SGHNT, CDR2 YYREEE (reference sequence). This CDR3 spans 16 amino acids. V dropped 4 bases and J dropped 4 bases, with 15 bases sitting between them. CDR3 coding DNA: TGTGCCAGCAGCGGAGGTGGGAACGTTTATAATTCACCCCTCCACTTT. Translation gives CASSGGGNVYNSPLHF.

There are many counts of this clone. The chain has TRBV7-9 and TRBJ1-3; the D is unclear. The CDR3 contains 14 residues. Germline V gene data show CDR1 as SEHNR and CDR2 as FQNEAQ (reference sequence). Trimming took 2 bases from V and 0 from J, leaving 5 bases between them. The CDR3 loop is CASSLPISGNTIYF. The CDR3 coding sequence is TGTGCCAGCAGCTTACCCATCTCTGGAAACACCATATATTTT.

The chain uses TRBV12-3 or TRBV12-4 and TRBJ1-1, with D unclear. The CDR3 contains 12 residues. Trimming stripped 6 bases from V and 10 bases from J, with 15 bases between. DNA of the CDR3: TGTGCCAGCAGCTCCGGGCCCGATGGAGCTTTCTTT. As protein: CASSSGPDGAFF.

There are many counts of this clone. This chain joins TRBV6-1 and TRBJ2-7; D call uncertain. The V gene lost 5 bases and the J gene lost 4 bases, with 15 bases spanning the gap. The germline V gene has CDR1 MNHNS and CDR2 SASEGT. The CDR3 is made up of 14 amino acids. DNA of the CDR3: TGTGCCAGCAGTAAAAAGGACGGTCCATACGAGCAGTACTTC. This encodes CASSKKDGPYEQYF.

J is TRBJ2-7 and V is TRBV6-1; D possibly uses TRBD1 or TRBD2 (6 bases each). This CDR3 has 12 residues. V was shortened by 6 bases and J by 4 bases, with 10 bases between the two germline ends. CDR1 and CDR2 from the germline V gene are MNHNS and SASEGT. The chain's CDR3 is CASRGGRYEQYF. CDR3 DNA: TGTGCCAGCAGGGGGGGCAGGTACGAGCAGTACTTC.

Details on this clone: One end of the junction is discordant with germline, which a read error may explain. The rearrangement links TRBV7-6 to TRBJ2-1; the match to TRBD2 covers 13 bases. CDR3 length: 16 residues. Germline V CDR1 and CDR2: SGHVS, FNYEAQ. CDR3 in amino acids: CAGSALAGGIYNEQFF. CDR3 sequence (DNA): TGTGCCGGCAGCGCACTAGCGGGGGGGATCTACAATGAGCAGTTCTTC.

The V call is TRBV6-1, the J call TRBJ1-5, with D possibly being TRBD1 (6 bases). This CDR3 has 15 residues. Per the germline V gene, CDR1 is MNHNS and CDR2 is SASEGT. V was cut by 5 bases and J by 7 bases, with 18 bases left in between. DNA of the CDR3: TGTGCCAGCAGTCCGGGGGGGGGCGGGAGGCAGCCCCAGCATTTT. This codes for CASSPGGGGRQPQHF.

This clone was counted ten times or more. Germline is not matched at one junction end, which may reflect a read error. The rearrangement links TRBV30 to TRBJ1-2, with D perhaps matching TRBD1 (6 bases). The CDR3 spans 12 residues. Germline values: CDR1 GTSNPN, CDR2 SVGIG (reference sequence). In DNA form, the CDR3 reads TGTGCCTGGAGTGTGGCAGGGGATGGCCACACCTTC. Translated: CAWSVAGDGHTF.